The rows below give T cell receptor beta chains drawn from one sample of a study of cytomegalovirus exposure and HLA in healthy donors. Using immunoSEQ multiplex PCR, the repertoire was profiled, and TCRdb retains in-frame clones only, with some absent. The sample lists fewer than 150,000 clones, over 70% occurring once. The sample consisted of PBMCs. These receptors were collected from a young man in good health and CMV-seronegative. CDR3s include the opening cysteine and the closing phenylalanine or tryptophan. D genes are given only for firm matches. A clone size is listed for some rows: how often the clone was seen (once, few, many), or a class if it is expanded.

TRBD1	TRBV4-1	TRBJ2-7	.	CASSQAQTGTYEQYF	TGCGCCAGCAGCCAAGCCCAGACAGGGACCTACGAGCAGTACTTC
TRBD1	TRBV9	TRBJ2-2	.	CASSVAGQGPTGELFF	TGTGCCAGCAGCGTAGCGGGACAGGGGCCCACCGGGGAGCTGTTTTTT
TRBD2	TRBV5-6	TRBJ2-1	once	CASSSRNTRDYLRNEQFF	TGTGCCAGCAGCTCCCGAAACACCCGGGACTACCTTCGAAATGAGCAGTTCTTC
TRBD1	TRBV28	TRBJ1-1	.	CASKERGRGNTEAFF	TGTGCCAGCAAGGAGAGGGGGCGTGGGAACACTGAAGCTTTCTTT
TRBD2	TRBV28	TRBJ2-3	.	CASSILAGATDTQYF	TGTGCCAGCAGCATCTTAGCGGGAGCAACAGATACGCAGTATTTT
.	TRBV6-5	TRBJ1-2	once	CASIRSGTNGGYTF	TGTGCCAGCATAAGATCCGGGACAAACGGAGGCTACACCTTC
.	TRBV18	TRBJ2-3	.	CASSPLYRATDTQYF	TGTGCCAGCTCACCACTGTACAGGGCCACAGATACGCAGTATTTT
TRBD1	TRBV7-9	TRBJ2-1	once	CASSSGQGSSYNEQFF	TGTGCCAGCAGCTCCGGACAGGGGAGCTCCTACAATGAGCAGTTCTTC
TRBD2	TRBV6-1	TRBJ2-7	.	CASSAIAGTSGIYEQYF	TGTGCCAGCAGTGCCATCGCCGGGACTAGCGGGATCTACGAGCAGTACTTC
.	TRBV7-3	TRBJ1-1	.	CASSLTANTEAFF	TGTGCCAGCAGCCTGACAGCGAACACTGAAGCTTTCTTT
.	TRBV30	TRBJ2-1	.	CAWSRDGVHNEQFF	TGTGCCTGGAGCAGAGACGGAGTACACAATGAGCAGTTCTTC
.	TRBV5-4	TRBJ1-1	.	CASSFQSRLGEAFF	TGTGCCAGCAGCTTCCAGAGCAGGCTCGGTGAAGCTTTCTTT
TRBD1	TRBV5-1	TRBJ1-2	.	CASSLERGLNGYTF	TGCGCCAGCAGCTTGGAAAGGGGGCTGAATGGCTACACCTTC
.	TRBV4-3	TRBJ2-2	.	CASSQDLTSRGGELFF	TGCGCCAGCAGCCAAGATCTCACCTCGAGAGGCGGGGAGCTGTTTTTT
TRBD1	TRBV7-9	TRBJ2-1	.	CASSLGDRGQYNEQFF	TGTGCCAGCAGCTTAGGGGACAGGGGGCAATACAATGAGCAGTTCTTC
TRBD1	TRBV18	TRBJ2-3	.	CASSPSPGTGTGSSTDTQYF	TGTGCCAGCTCACCCTCGCCCGGGACAGGAACGGGTAGTAGCACAGATACGCAGTATTTT
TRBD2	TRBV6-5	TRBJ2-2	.	CASSYLTSGDGELFF	TGTGCCAGCAGTTACCTGACTAGCGGCGACGGGGAGCTGTTTTTT
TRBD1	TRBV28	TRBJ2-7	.	CLVWGQDEQYF	TGTCTTGTGTGGGGACAGGACGAGCAGTACTTC
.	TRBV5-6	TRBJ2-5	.	CASSLELRQGLGETQYF	TGTGCCAGCAGCTTGGAACTGAGACAGGGACTGGGGGAGACCCAGTACTTC
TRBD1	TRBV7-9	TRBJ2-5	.	CASSHRDRGQETQYF	TGTGCCAGCAGCCATCGGGACAGGGGGCAAGAGACCCAGTACTTC
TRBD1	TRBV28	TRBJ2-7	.	CASSLSGTGALEQYF	TGTGCCAGCAGTTTGTCCGGGACAGGTGCTCTCGAGCAGTACTTC
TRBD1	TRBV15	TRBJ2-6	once	CATSRDRDPFGANVLTF	TGTGCCACCAGCAGGGACAGGGATCCCTTTGGGGCCAACGTCCTGACTTTC
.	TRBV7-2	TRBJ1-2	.	CASSLALSYYTF	TGTGCCAGCAGCTTAGCGCTGAGCTACTACACCTTC
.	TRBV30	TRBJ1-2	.	CAWNEEFYGYTF	TGTGCCTGGAATGAGGAATTCTATGGCTACACCTTC
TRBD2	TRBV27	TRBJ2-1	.	CASSLTVTLAGDYGEQFF	TGTGCCAGCAGTTTGACCGTGACTCTAGCGGGAGATTACGGTGAGCAGTTCTTC
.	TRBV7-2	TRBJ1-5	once	CASSWGGYSNQPQHF	TGTGCCAGCAGCTGGGGAGGTTATAGCAATCAGCCCCAGCATTTT
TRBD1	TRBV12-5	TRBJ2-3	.	CASGPPGTGLSDTQYF	TGTGCTAGTGGACCCCCCGGGACAGGGCTTTCGGATACGCAGTATTTT
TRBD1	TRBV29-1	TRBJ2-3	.	CSVDGTGVDTQYF	TGCAGCGTTGACGGGACAGGGGTGGATACGCAGTATTTT
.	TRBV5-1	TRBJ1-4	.	CASSLLWASNEKLFF	TGCGCCAGCAGCCTGCTTTGGGCCTCGAATGAAAAACTGTTTTTT
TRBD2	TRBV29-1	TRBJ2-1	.	CSVEGVRSGGDNEQFF	TGCAGCGTTGAAGGTGTAAGGAGCGGGGGGGACAATGAGCAGTTCTTC
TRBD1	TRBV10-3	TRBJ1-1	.	CAISESQGATLNTEAFF	TGTGCCATCAGTGAGTCCCAGGGGGCAACCTTGAACACTGAAGCTTTCTTT
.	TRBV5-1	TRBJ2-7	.	CASSLDAEPSSYEQYF	TGCGCCAGCAGCTTGGATGCGGAACCTAGCTCCTACGAGCAGTACTTC
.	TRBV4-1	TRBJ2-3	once	CASSQGAQFTDTQYF	TGCGCCAGCAGCCAAGGGGCCCAGTTCACAGATACGCAGTATTTT
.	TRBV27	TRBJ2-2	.	CASSSRVSGELFF	TGTGCCAGCAGTTCCCGTGTCTCCGGGGAGCTGTTTTTT
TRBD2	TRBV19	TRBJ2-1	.	CASSIGTSGNNEQFF	TGTGCCAGTAGTATAGGGACTAGCGGGAACAATGAGCAGTTCTTC
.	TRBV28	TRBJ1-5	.	CASSTGGRQPQHF	TGTGCCAGCAGTACCGGAGGTCGCCAGCCCCAGCATTTT
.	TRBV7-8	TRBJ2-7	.	CASSLVNPILAGSYEQYF	TGTGCCAGCAGCTTAGTCAATCCCATTCTAGCTGGGTCCTACGAGCAGTACTTC
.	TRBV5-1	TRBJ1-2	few	CASSLGLGTLYGYTF	TGCGCCAGCAGCTTGGGGCTTGGGACACTATATGGCTACACCTTC
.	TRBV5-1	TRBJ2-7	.	CASSSDGETYEQYF	TGCGCCAGCAGCTCGGACGGGGAGACCTACGAGCAGTACTTC
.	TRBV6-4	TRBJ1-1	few	CASDSKTNTEAFF	TGTGCCAGCGACAGTAAGACGAACACTGAAGCTTTCTTT
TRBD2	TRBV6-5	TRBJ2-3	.	CASRVTSGGTDTQYF	TGTGCCAGCAGGGTTACTAGCGGGGGCACAGATACGCAGTATTTT